This T cell receptor (beta chain) comes out of a study of cytomegalovirus exposure and HLA in healthy donors. PCR used 60 Vbeta primers and 13 Jbeta primers. Libraries were prepared by immunoSEQ multiplex PCR; TCRdb keeps only in-frame clonotypes and omits some of them. Counted here are approximately 200,000 clones, around 80% occurring once; the ten biggest clones make up approximately 2%. The sequence derives from a woman between 18 and 29 years old in good health and CMV-seropositive. The sample consisted of PBMCs.

As DNA, the CDR3 is TGTGCCAGCAGCATCGACCACACTGGGTACAGTCAGTACTTC. Translating gives CASSIDHTGYSQYF. V is TRBV5-6 and J is TRBJ2-4; no definite D call. The germline gives CDR1 SGHDT, CDR2 YYEEEE. Trimming removed 4 bases from V and 12 bases from J, with 20 bases in between. The CDR3 consists of 14 residues.